The table lists the clone carrying this T cell receptor (beta chain) with a few counts. Its antigen is not identified. The source of the sample is a study of regulatory T cells in long-lasting Graves disease. Time point indicated: newly diagnosed GD, antithyroid drugs for less than 3 months. After RNA was extracted from PBMCs, the TCR library was made from it. CDR3-region Arm-PCR and iRepertoire HTBI primers produced the TCR beta libraries. MiXCR, applied by TCRdb to the multiplex PCR reads, yields one record per CDR3 protein. The table lists about 500,000 distinct CDR3 sequences, 12% of them singletons. Study observations and caveats: Gene preferences differed: TRBV28, TRBJ1-2, TRBJ2-5 in persistent cases.

Germline CDR1 reads GTSNPN; CDR2 reads SVGIG (reference sequence). The junction had 4 bases not matched to a gene; V was cut back by 0 bases and J by 4 bases. The CDR3 has 16 amino acids. These data also formed part of another study, on T cells in Graves' hyperthyroidism and ophthalmopathy.

The sequencing used peripheral blood mononuclear cells (PBMCs), collected at new diagnosis, from a patient treated with antithyroid drugs. This rearrangement joins TRBV30 to TRBJ2-1; 12 bases are shared with TRBD2. The source of this sequence is a woman aged 25-40 years with Graves disease. In DNA, the CDR3 is TGTGCCTGGAGTGTTAATGGACTAGCGGGATACAATGAGCAGTTCTTC. Translated: CAWSVNGLAGYNEQFF.